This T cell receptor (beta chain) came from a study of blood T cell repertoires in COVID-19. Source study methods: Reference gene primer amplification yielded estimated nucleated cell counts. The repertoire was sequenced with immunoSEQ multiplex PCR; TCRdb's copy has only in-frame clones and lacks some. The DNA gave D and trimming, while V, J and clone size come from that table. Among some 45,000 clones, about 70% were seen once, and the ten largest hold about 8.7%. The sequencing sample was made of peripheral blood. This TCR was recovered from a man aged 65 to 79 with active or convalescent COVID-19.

The CDR3 here is CAWADTYTEAFF. For the CDR3, the DNA is TGTGCCTGGGCCGACACCTACACTGAAGCTTTCTTT. The chain couples TRBV30 to TRBJ1-1; D call uncertain. This CDR3 has 12 amino acids. Germline V gene data show CDR1 as GTSNPN and CDR2 as SVGIG (reference sequence). The ends were cut back, 5 bases at V and 3 bases at J, with 10 bases in the middle.